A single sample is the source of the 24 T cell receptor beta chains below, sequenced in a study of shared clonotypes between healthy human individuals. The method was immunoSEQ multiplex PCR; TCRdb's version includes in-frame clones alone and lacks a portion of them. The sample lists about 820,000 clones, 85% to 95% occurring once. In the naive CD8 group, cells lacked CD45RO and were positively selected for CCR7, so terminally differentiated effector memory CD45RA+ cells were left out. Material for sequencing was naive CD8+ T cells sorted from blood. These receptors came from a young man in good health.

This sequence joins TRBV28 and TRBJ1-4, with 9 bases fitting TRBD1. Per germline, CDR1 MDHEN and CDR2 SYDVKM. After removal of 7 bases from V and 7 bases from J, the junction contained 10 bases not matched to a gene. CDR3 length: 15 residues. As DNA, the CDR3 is TGTGCCAGCAATCCGGGACAGGGACGCGGTGAAAAACTGTTTTTT. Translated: CASNPGQGRGEKLFF.

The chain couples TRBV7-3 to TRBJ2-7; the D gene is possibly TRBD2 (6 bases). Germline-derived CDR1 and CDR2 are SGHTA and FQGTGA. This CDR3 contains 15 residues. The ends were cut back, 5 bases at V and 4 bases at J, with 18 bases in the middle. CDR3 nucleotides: TGTGCCAGCAGCAGCCTGAGACGGGAGAGGTACGAGCAGTACTTC. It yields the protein CASSSLRRERYEQYF.

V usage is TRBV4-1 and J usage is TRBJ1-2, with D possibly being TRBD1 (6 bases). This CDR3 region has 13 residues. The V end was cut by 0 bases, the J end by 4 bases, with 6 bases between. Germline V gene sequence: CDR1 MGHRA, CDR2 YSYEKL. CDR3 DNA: TGCGCCAGCAGCCAAGAGGACAGCTATGGCTACACCTTC. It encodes CASSQEDSYGYTF.

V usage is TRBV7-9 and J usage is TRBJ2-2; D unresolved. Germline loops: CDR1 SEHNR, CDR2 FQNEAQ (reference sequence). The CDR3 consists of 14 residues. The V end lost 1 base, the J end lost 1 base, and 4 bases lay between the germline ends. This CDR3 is CASSLVQNTGELFF. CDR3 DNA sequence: TGTGCCAGCAGCTTAGTACAGAACACCGGGGAGCTGTTTTTT.

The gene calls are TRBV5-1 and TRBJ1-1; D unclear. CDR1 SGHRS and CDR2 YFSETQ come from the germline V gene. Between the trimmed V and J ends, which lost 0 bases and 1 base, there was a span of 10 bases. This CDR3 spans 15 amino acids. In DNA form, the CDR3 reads TGCGCCAGCAGCTTGGCCTCGGACCCGAACACTGAAGCTTTCTTT. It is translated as CASSLASDPNTEAFF.

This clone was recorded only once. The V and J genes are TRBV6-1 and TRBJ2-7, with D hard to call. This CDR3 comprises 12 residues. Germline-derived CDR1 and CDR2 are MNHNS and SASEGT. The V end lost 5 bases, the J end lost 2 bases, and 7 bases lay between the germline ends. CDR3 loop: CASSPVAYEQYF. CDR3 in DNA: TGTGCCAGCAGTCCGGTGGCCTACGAGCAGTACTTC.

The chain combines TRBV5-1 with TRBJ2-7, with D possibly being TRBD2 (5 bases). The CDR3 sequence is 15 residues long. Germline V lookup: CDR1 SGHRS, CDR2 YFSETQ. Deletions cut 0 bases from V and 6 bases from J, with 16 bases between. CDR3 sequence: CASSLGRYLLGEQYF. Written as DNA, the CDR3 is TGCGCCAGCAGCTTGGGGAGGTACCTTCTGGGCGAGCAGTACTTC.

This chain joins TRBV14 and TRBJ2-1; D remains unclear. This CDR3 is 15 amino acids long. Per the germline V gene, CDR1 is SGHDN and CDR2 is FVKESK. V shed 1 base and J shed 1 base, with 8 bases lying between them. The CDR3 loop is CASSQVTPSYNEQFF. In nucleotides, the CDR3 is TGTGCCAGCAGCCAAGTGACACCGTCCTACAATGAGCAGTTCTTC. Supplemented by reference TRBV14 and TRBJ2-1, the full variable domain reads EAGVTQFPSHSVIEKGQTVTLRCDPISGHDNLYWYRRVMGKEIKFLLHFVKESKQDESGMPNNRFLAERTGGTYSTLKVQPAELEDSGVYFCASSQVTPSYNEQFFGPGTRLTVL.

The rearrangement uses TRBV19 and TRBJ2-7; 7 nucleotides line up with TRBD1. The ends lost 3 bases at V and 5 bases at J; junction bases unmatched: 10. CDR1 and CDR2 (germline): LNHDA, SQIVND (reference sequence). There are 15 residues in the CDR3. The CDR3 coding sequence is TGTGCCAGTAGTATTCTCGGGACAGATGAGGACGAGCAGTACTTC. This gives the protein CASSILGTDEDEQYF.

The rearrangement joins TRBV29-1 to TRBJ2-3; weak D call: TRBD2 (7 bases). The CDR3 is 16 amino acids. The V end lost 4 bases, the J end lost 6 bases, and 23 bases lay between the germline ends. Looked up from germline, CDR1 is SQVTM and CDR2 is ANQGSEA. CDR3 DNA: TGCAGCGTTGTAAGGGGGAGGGAGCAAGTCGCTGATACGCAGTATTTT. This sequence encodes CSVVRGREQVADTQYF.

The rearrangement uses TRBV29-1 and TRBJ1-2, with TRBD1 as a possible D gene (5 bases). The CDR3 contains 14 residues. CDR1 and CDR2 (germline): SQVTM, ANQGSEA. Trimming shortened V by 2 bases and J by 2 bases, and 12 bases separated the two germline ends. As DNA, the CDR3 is TGCAGCGTTGAACTGGGTCCAGGGAACTATGGCTACACCTTC. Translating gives CSVELGPGNYGYTF.

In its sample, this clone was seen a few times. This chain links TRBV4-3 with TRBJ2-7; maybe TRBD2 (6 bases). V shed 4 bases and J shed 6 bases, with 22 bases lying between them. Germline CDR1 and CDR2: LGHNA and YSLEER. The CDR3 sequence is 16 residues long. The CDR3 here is CASSRDFGGGSSEQYF. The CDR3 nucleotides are TGCGCCAGCAGCCGAGACTTCGGGGGAGGCAGTTCCGAGCAGTACTTC.

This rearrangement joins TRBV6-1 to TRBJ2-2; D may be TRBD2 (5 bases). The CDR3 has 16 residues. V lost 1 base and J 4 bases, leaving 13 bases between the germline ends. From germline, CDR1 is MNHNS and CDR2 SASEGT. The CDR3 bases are TGTGCCAGCAGTGAAGACGGTAGCCGGGGCACCGGGGAGCTGTTTTTT. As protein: CASSEDGSRGTGELFF.

The CDR3 bases are TGTGCCAGCAGCTCCCGCGGCAGGGGGGTAGACGAGCAGTACTTC. It specifies CASSSRGRGVDEQYF. The genes are TRBV5-5 and TRBJ2-7, with a possible D match to TRBD1 (7 bases). CDR1 is SGHKS and CDR2 is YYEKEE in the germline V gene (reference sequence). The ends were cut back, 3 bases at V and 5 bases at J, with 18 bases in the middle. This CDR3 has 15 residues. The full variable domain, completed using reference TRBV5-5 and TRBJ2-7, is DAGVTQSPTHLIKTRGQQVTLRCSPISGHKSVSWYQQVLGQGPQFIFQYYEKEERGRGNFPDRFSARQFPNYSSELNVNALLLGDSALYLCASSSRGRGVDEQYFGPGTRLTVT.

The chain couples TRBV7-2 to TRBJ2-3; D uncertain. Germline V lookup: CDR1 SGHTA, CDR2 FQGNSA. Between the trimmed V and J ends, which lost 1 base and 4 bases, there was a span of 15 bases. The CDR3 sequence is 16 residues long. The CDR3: CASSLGETLRADTQYF. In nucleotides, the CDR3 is TGTGCCAGCAGCTTAGGCGAGACTCTCAGAGCAGATACGCAGTATTTT. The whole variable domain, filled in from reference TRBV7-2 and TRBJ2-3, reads GAGVSQSPSNKVTEKGKDVELRCDPISGHTALYWYRQSLGQGLEFLIYFQGNSAPDKSGLPSDRFSAERTGGSVSTLTIQRTQQEDSAVYLCASSLGETLRADTQYFGPGTRLTVL.

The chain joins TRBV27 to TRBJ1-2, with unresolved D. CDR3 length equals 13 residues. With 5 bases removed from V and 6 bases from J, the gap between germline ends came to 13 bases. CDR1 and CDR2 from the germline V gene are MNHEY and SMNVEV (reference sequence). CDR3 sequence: CASSPQDHNGYTF. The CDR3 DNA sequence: TGTGCCAGCAGTCCACAAGACCATAATGGCTACACCTTC.

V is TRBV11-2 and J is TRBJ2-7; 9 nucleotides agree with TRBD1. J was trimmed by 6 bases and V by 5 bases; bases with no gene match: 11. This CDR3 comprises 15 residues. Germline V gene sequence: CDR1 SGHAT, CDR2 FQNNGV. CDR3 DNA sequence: TGTGCCAGCAGCCCGGGGGGACAGGGTTTGGGCGAGCAGTACTTC. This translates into CASSPGGQGLGEQYF.

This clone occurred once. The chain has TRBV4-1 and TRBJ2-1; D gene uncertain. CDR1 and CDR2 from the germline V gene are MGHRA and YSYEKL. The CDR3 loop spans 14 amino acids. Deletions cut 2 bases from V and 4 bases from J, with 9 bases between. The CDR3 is CASSQPHGYNEQFF. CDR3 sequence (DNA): TGCGCCAGCAGCCAACCTCACGGTTACAATGAGCAGTTCTTC.

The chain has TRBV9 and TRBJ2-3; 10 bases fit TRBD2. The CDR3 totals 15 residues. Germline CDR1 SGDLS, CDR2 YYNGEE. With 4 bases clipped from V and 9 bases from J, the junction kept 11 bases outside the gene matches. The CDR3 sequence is CASSTTSGWGGTQYF. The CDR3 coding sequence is TGTGCCAGCAGCACGACTAGCGGGTGGGGGGGCACGCAGTATTTT. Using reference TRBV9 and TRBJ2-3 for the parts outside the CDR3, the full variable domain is DSGVTQTPKHLITATGQRVTLRCSPRSGDLSVYWYQQSLDQGLQFLIQYYNGEERAKGNILERFSAQQFPDLHSELNLSSLELGDSALYFCASSTTSGWGGTQYFGPGTRLTVL.

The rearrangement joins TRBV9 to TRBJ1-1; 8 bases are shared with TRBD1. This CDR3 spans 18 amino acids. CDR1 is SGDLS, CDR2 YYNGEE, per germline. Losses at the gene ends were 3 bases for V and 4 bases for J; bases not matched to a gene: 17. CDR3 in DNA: TGTGCCAGCAGCGCCCACCCTCTGTCGGACAGGGAAGTCACTGAAGCTTTCTTT. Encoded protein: CASSAHPLSDREVTEAFF.

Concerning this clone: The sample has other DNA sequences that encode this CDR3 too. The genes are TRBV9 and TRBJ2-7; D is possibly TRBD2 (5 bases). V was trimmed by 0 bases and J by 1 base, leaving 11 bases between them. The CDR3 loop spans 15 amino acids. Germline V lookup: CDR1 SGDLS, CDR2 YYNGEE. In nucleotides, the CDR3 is TGTGCCAGCAGCGTAGGGGATAGCGCTTCCTACGAGCAGTACTTC. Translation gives CASSVGDSASYEQYF.

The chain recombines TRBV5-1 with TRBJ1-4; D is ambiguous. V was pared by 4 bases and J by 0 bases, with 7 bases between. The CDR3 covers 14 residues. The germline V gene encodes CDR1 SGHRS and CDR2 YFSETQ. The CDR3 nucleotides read TGCGCCAGCAGCCCAAAGGCAACTAATGAAAAACTGTTTTTT. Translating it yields CASSPKATNEKLFF.

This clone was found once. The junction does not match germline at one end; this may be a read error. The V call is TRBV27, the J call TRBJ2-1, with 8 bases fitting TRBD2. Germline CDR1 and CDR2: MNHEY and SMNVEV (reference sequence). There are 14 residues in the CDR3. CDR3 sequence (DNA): TGTGCCAGTTACCGACTAGCGTCCTCCAATGAGCAGTTCTTC. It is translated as CASYRLASSNEQFF.

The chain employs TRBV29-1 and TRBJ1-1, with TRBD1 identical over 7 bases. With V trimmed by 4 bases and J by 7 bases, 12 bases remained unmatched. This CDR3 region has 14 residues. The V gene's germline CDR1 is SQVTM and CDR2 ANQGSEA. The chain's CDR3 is CSVVSATGLGEAFF. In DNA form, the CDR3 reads TGCAGCGTTGTTTCAGCGACAGGGTTGGGTGAAGCTTTCTTT.